A single sample gave rise to the 17 T cell receptor beta chains below, sequenced in a study of cytomegalovirus exposure and HLA in healthy donors. Use of 60 Vbeta and 13 Jbeta primers characterized the PCR. The data were produced by immunoSEQ multiplex PCR, yet TCRdb's version contains in-frame clones alone and is incomplete. The sample yields some 110,000 clones, about three quarters seen once. The sequenced material came from PBMCs. These receptors all stem from a woman in her sixties in good health and CMV-seropositive.

Here the CDR3 reads CASSQDTGILHYEQYF. The DNA for the CDR3 is TGTGCCAGCAGCCAAGATACGGGGATACTGCACTACGAGCAGTACTTC. The gene calls are TRBV14 and TRBJ2-7, with a tentative D call TRBD2 (5 bases). The CDR3 runs to 16 residues. In germline, CDR1 is SGHDN, CDR2 FVKESK. The V end was cut by 0 bases, the J end by 3 bases, with 15 bases between.

In its sample, this clone was seen a few times. The J gene is TRBJ1-5, the V gene TRBV27, with D uncertain. Germline CDR1 MNHEY, CDR2 SMNVEV (reference sequence). The V gene lost 5 bases and the J gene lost 0 bases, with 8 bases spanning the gap. The CDR3 runs 14 residues. The CDR3 region is CASSVPGSNQPQHF. CDR3 nucleotide sequence: TGTGCCAGCAGTGTCCCAGGTAGCAATCAGCCCCAGCATTTT.

V usage is TRBV5-4 and J usage is TRBJ2-5, with D maybe TRBD2 (6 bases). The DNA matches TRBJ2-7 better at its end, which makes the J call doubtful. CDR1 and CDR2 from the germline V gene are SGHNT and YYREEE (reference sequence). The CDR3 extends over 12 amino acids. The CDR3 sequence is CASSSGGYEQYF. The CDR3 coding sequence is TGTGCCAGCAGCTCCGGGGGTTACGAGCAGTACTTC.

The chain carries TRBV5-6 and TRBJ1-3; 7 bases are shared with TRBD1. This CDR3 is 16 amino acids long. J gave up 3 bases and V 0 bases, and 6 bases lay outside the gene matches. Germline V CDR1 and CDR2: SGHDT, YYEEEE. CDR3 nucleotide sequence: TGTGCCAGCAGCTTGGATCTAGGGGGCGTTGGAAACACCATATATTTT. This sequence encodes CASSLDLGGVGNTIYF.

This clone was observed a handful of times. This chain joins TRBV5-1 and TRBJ2-5, with 7 bases fitting TRBD2. The CDR3 is 15 amino acids. The trim removed 4 bases at V and 5 bases at J, leaving 11 bases unmatched. Germline values: CDR1 SGHRS, CDR2 YFSETQ. The CDR3 is CASSLNGRPGETQYF. CDR3 in DNA: TGCGCCAGCAGCCTGAACGGGAGGCCGGGGGAGACCCAGTACTTC.

For the CDR3, the DNA is TGTGCCAGTAGTCCAGACGCACGGCAGGTCTATGGCTACACCTTC. This encodes CASSPDARQVYGYTF. V and J are TRBV19 and TRBJ1-2, with no clear D. This CDR3 spans 15 amino acids. The germline CDR1 and CDR2 sequences are LNHDA and SQIVND (reference sequence). Trimming left V 5 bases short and J 4 bases short, with 17 bases between.

The V gene is TRBV4-2, the J gene TRBJ2-2, with TRBD1 matching over 8 bases. This CDR3 spans 17 amino acids. After removal of 4 bases from V and 1 base from J, the junction contained 8 bases not matched to a gene. Per germline, CDR1 LGHNA and CDR2 YNFKEQ. Here the CDR3 reads CASSRGRDRLNTGELFF. The CDR3 nucleotides read TGTGCCAGCAGCCGGGGTCGGGACAGGCTGAACACCGGGGAGCTGTTTTTT.

This chain links TRBV19 with TRBJ1-6, with 7 bases aligning to TRBD1. There are 14 residues in the CDR3. Germline CDR1 LNHDA, CDR2 SQIVND (reference sequence). With V trimmed by 9 bases and J by 3 bases, 5 bases remained unmatched. The DNA for the CDR3 is TGTGCCAGCAGGGGGTCTAACTATAATTCACCCCTCCACTTT. Translated, it gives CASRGSNYNSPLHF.

The gene calls are TRBV30 and TRBJ1-1; 10 nucleotides align to TRBD1. The V gene's germline CDR1 is GTSNPN and CDR2 SVGIG (reference sequence). CDR3 size: 14 residues. Trimming at V came to 5 bases and at J to 6 bases, leaving 9 bases not matched to a gene. The CDR3 region is CAWDNGQGVPEAFF. The CDR3 region has the DNA TGTGCCTGGGATAACGGACAGGGGGTCCCTGAAGCTTTCTTT.

This clone has a single count. The rearrangement joins TRBV11-2 to TRBJ1-5, with 8 bases matching TRBD1. The V gene end was trimmed by 3 bases and the J gene end by 7 bases; junction bases not matched to a gene: 2. CDR1 and CDR2 from the germline V gene are SGHAT and FQNNGV. The CDR3 has 13 residues. The CDR3 region is CASSLDREQPQHF. For the CDR3, the DNA is TGTGCCAGCAGCTTGGACAGGGAGCAGCCCCAGCATTTT.

Of note for this clone: The same CDR3 is also encoded by other DNA sequences in this sample. This rearrangement joins TRBV18 to TRBJ1-1, with D uncertain. V lost 6 bases, J lost 0 bases, and 11 bases lay in between. There are 14 residues in the CDR3. Looked up from germline, CDR1 is KGHSH and CDR2 is LQKENI. In DNA, the CDR3 is TGTGCCAGCTCCCCGACAAACATGAACACTGAAGCTTTCTTT. Protein: CASSPTNMNTEAFF.

This sequence joins TRBV6-5 and TRBJ1-1; TRBD1 is a possible D gene (5 bases). CDR1 and CDR2 from the germline V gene are MNHEY and SVGAGI. This CDR3 region has 14 residues. Trimming took off 7 bases at V and 3 bases at J, with 15 bases between the two ends. The CDR3 is CASMKSRVHTEAFF. The CDR3 coding sequence is TGTGCCAGCATGAAATCCAGGGTACACACTGAAGCTTTCTTT.

The count of this clone is one. DNA of the CDR3: TGTGCTAGTGTGGGGACCCACAGGGGGCGAGGGACTGAAGCTTTCTTT. It is translated as CASVGTHRGRGTEAFF. V and J are TRBV12-5 and TRBJ1-1; 9 bases match TRBD1. CDR3 length: 16 residues. V was clipped by 7 bases and J by 5 bases; unmatched bases: 14. Per the germline V gene, CDR1 is LGHNT and CDR2 is FRNRAP.

This rearrangement joins TRBV7-3 to TRBJ2-3; TRBD1 is a possible D gene (6 bases). V lost 5 bases and J lost 6, with 12 bases in between. This CDR3 has 13 residues. Germline CDR1 reads SGHTA; CDR2 reads FQGTGA. In DNA form, the CDR3 reads TGTGCCAGCAGCCAGGGACACTCGGATACGCAGTATTTT. Amino acids: CASSQGHSDTQYF.

The V and J genes are TRBV6-6 and TRBJ1-5; no definite D call. There are 14 residues in the CDR3. Trimming took off 0 bases at V and 5 bases at J, with 8 bases between the two ends. Germline CDR1 and CDR2: MNHNY and SVGAGI (reference sequence). In DNA, the CDR3 is TGTGCCAGCAGTTACTCGAGGAGATATCAGCCCCAGCATTTT. It encodes CASSYSRRYQPQHF.

This chain connects TRBV10-1 to TRBJ2-1; 11 nucleotides match TRBD2. Germline trimming cut 10 bases from V and 4 bases from J; bases unmatched to any gene: 12. CDR3 size: 16 residues. Germline assignment: CDR1 WNHNN and CDR2 SYGVQD (reference sequence). The CDR3, as DNA: TGCGCCACCCCAGCCCCAACTAGCGGGAGTTACAATGAGCAGTTCTTC. Protein: CATPAPTSGSYNEQFF.

This clone was recorded a few times. This rearrangement joins TRBV29-1 to TRBJ2-7; D is perhaps TRBD1 (6 bases). Germline V CDR1 and CDR2: SQVTM, ANQGSEA. This CDR3 comprises 14 residues. V was shortened by 4 bases and J by 6 bases, with 19 bases between the two germline ends. DNA for the CDR3: TGCAGCGTTGTGCAGGGGACCCTATACTCCGAGCAGTACTTC. Translating it yields CSVVQGTLYSEQYF.